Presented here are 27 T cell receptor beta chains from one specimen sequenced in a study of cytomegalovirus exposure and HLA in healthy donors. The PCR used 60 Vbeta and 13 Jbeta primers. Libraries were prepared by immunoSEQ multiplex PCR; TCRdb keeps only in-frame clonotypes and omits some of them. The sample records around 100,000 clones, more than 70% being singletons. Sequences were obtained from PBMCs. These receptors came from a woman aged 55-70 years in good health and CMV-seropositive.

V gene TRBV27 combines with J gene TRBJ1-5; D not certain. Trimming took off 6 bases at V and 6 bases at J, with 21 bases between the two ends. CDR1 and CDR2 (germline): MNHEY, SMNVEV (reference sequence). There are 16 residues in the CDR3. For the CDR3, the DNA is TGTGCCAGCAGCCCGCGGATGAGGGCGCGATTTCAGCCCCAGCATTTT. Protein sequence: CASSPRMRARFQPQHF.

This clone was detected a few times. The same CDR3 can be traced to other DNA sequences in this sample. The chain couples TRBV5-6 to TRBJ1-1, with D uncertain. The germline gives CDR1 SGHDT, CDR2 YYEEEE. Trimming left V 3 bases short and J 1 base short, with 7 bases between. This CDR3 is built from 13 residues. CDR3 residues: CASSSNRNTEAFF. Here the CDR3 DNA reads TGTGCCAGCAGCTCCAACAGGAACACTGAAGCTTTCTTT. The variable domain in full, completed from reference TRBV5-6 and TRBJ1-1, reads DAGVTQSPTHLIKTRGQQVTLRCSPKSGHDTVSWYQQALGQGPQFIFQYYEEEERQRGNFPDRFSGHQFPNYSSELNVNALLLGDSALYLCASSSNRNTEAFFGQGTRLTVV.

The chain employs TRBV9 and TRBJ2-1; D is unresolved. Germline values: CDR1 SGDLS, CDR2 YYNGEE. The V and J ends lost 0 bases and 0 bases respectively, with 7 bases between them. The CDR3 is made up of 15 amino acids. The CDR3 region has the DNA TGTGCCAGCAGCGTAGTATCCGGCTCCTACAATGAGCAGTTCTTC. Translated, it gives CASSVVSGSYNEQFF. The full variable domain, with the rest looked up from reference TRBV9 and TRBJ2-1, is DSGVTQTPKHLITATGQRVTLRCSPRSGDLSVYWYQQSLDQGLQFLIQYYNGEERAKGNILERFSAQQFPDLHSELNLSSLELGDSALYFCASSVVSGSYNEQFFGPGTRLTVL.

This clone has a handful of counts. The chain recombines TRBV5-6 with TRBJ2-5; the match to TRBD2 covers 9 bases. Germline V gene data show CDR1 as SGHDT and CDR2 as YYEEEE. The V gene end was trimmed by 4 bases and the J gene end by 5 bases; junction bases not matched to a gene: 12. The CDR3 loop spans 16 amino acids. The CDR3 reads CASSRDPGGRGETQYF. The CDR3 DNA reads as TGTGCCAGCAGCCGGGACCCCGGCGGGAGGGGGGAGACCCAGTACTTC.

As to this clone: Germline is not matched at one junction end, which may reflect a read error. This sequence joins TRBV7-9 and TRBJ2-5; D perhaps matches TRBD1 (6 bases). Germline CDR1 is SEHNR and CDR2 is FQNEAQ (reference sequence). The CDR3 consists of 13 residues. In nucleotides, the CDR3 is TGTTCCAGCAGCCTGGACAGTGGAGAGACCCAGTACTTC. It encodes CSSSLDSGETQYF.

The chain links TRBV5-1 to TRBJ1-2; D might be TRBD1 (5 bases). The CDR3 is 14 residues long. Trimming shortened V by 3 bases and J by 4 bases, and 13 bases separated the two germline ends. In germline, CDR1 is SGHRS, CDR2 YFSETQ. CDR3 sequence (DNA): TGCGCCAGCAGCTCTACGGGGGAAATCTATGGCTACACCTTC. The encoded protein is CASSSTGEIYGYTF.

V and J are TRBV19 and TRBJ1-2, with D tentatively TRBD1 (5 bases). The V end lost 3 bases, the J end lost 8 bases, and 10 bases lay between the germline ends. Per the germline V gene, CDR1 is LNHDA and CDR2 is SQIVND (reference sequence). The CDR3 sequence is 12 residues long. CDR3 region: CASSIQGGGYTF. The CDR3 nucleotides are TGTGCCAGTAGTATCCAGGGAGGCGGCTACACCTTC.

The CDR3 bases are TGCGCCAGCAGCGGCGGGGGACAGGGTCCCGAGCAGTACTTC. Its protein product is CASSGGGQGPEQYF. The J gene is TRBJ2-7, the V gene TRBV10-1; 9 nucleotides align to TRBD1. The CDR3 loop spans 14 amino acids. With 6 bases clipped from V and 6 bases from J, the junction kept 9 bases outside the gene matches. The germline CDR1 and CDR2 sequences are WNHNN and SYGVQD (reference sequence).

CDR3: CASSEISSSYNEQFF. CDR3 nucleotides: TGTGCCAGCAGTGAAATTAGCAGCTCCTACAATGAGCAGTTCTTC. The V gene is TRBV27, the J gene TRBJ2-1; D is uncertain. V shed 5 bases and J shed 0 bases, with 11 bases lying between them. This CDR3 comprises 15 residues. Germline assignment: CDR1 MNHEY and CDR2 SMNVEV (reference sequence).

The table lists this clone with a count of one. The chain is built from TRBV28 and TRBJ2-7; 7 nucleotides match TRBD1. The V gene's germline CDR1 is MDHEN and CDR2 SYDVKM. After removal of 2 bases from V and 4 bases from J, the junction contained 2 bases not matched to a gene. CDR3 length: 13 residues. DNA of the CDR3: TGTGCCAGCAGTTTAAACAGGGGATACGAGCAGTACTTC. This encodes CASSLNRGYEQYF.

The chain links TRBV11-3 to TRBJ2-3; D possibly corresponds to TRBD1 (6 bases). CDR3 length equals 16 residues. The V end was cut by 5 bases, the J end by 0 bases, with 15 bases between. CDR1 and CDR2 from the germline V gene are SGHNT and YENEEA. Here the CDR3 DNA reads TGTGCCAGCAGCACTACAACAGGGCGTAGCACAGATACGCAGTATTTT. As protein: CASSTTTGRSTDTQYF.

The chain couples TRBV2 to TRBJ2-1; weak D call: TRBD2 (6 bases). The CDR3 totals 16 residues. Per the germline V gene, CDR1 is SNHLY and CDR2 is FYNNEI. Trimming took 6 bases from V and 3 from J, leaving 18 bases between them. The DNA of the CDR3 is TGTGCCAGCAGCCCTATGGAGGGTACTAGCTACAATGAGCAGTTCTTC. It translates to CASSPMEGTSYNEQFF.

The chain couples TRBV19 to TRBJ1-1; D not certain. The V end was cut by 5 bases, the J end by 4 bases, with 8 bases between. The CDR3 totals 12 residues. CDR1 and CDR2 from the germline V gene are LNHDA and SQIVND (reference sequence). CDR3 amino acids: CASSQPGTEAFF. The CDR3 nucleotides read TGTGCCAGTAGTCAGCCGGGCACTGAAGCTTTCTTT.

The CDR3, as DNA: TGTGCCGAGGGATATAATTCACCCCTCCACTTT. Protein product: CAEGYNSPLHF. This sequence joins TRBV30 and TRBJ1-6; the D is unclear. The CDR3 covers 11 residues. Germline lookup yields CDR1 GTSNPN and CDR2 SVGIG (reference sequence). Trimming took 8 bases from V and 4 from J, leaving 6 bases between them.

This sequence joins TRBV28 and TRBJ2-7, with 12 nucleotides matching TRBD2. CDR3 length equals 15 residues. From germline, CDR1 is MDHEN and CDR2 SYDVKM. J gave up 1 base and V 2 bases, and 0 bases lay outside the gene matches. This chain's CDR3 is CASSLLAGGSYEQYF. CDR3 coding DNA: TGTGCCAGCAGTTTACTAGCGGGAGGGTCCTACGAGCAGTACTTC.

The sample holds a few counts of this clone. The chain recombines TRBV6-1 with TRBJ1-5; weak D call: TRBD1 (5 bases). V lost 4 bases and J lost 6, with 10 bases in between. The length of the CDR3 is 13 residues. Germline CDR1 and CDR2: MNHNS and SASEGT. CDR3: CASSAGESQPQHF. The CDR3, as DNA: TGTGCCAGCAGTGCGGGGGAGTCTCAGCCCCAGCATTTT.

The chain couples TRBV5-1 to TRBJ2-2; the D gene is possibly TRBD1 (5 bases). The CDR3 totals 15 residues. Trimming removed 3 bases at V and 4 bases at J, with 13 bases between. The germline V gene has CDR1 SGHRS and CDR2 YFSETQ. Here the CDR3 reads CASSSGLPGTGELFF. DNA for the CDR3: TGCGCCAGCAGCTCAGGGCTCCCGGGCACCGGGGAGCTGTTTTTT. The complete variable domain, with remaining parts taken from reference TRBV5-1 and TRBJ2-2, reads KAGVTQTPRYLIKTRGQQVTLSCSPISGHRSVSWYQQTPGQGLQFLFEYFSETQRNKGNFPGRFSGRQFSNSRSEMNVSTLELGDSALYLCASSSGLPGTGELFFGEGSRLTVL.

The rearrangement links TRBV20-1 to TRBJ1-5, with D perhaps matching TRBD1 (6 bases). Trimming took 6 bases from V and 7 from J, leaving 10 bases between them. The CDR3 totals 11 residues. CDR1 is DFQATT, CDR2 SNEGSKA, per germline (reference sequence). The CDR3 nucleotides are TGCAGTGCCACGACAGGACAGCCCCAGCATTTT. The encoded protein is CSATTGQPQHF.

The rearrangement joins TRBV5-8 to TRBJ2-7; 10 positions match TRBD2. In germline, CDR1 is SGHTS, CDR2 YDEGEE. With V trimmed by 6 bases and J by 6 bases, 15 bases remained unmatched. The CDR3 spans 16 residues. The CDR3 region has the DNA TGTGCCAGCATCCCCAGGGCGCTAGCGGGAGAAGGCGAGCAGTACTTC. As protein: CASIPRALAGEGEQYF.

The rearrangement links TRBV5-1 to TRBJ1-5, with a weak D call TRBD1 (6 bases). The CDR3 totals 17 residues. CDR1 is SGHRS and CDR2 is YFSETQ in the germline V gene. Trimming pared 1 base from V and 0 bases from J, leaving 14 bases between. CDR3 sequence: CASSLKGVLNSNQPQHF. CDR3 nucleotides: TGCGCCAGCAGCTTGAAGGGGGTGCTCAATAGCAATCAGCCCCAGCATTTT.

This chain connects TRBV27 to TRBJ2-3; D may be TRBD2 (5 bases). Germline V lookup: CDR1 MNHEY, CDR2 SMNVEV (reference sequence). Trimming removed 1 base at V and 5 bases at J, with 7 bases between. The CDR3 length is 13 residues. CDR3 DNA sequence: TGTGCCAGCAGTTTATTTGGGAGAGATACGCAGTATTTT. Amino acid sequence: CASSLFGRDTQYF.

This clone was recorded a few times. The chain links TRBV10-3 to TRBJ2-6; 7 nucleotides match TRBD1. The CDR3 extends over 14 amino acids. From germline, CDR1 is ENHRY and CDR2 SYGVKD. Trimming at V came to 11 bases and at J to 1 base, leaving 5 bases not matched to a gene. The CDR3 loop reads CASNRGSGANVLTF. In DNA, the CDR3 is TGTGCCTCGAACAGGGGTTCTGGGGCCAACGTCCTGACTTTC.

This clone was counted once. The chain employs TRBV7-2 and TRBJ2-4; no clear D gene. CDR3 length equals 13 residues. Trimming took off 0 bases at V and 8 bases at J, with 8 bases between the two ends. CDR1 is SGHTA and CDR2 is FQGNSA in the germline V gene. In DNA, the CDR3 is TGTGCCAGCAGCTTAGCCCCCCCCGACATTCAGTACTTC. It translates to CASSLAPPDIQYF.

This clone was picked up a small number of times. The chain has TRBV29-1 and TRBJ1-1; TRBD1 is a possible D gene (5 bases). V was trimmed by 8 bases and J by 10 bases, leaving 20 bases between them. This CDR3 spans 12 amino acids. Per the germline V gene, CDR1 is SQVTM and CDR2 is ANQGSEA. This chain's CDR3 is CSTDGGMRGAFF. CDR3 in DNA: TGCAGCACCGACGGGGGTATGAGAGGAGCTTTCTTT.

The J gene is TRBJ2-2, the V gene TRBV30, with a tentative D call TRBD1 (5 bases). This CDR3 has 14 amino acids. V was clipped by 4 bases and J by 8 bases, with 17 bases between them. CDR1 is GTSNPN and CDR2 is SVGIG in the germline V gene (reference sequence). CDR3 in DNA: TGTGCCTGGAAGTGGTTAGGGGCGACGGGGGAGCTGTTTTTT. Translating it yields CAWKWLGATGELFF.

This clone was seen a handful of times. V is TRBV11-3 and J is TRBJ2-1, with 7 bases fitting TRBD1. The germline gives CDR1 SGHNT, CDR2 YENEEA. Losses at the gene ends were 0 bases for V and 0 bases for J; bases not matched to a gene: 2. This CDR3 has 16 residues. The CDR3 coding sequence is TGTGCCAGCAGCTTAGATGGGGACAGCTCCTACAATGAGCAGTTCTTC. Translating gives CASSLDGDSSYNEQFF.

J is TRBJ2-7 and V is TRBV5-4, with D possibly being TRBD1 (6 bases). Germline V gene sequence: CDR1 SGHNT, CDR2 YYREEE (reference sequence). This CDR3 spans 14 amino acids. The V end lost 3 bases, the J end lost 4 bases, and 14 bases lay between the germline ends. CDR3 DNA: TGTGCCAGCAGCTCCGGGACATCTGATTACGAGCAGTACTTC. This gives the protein CASSSGTSDYEQYF.